The 3 T cell receptor beta chains reported below all come from one sample, sequenced in a study of T cell responses to AZD1222 COVID-19 vaccine (dated by TCRdb to 2020 to 2023). Receptors were amplified or captured by the immunoSEQ multiplex PCR assay. TCRdb took over this immuneACCESS table, retaining in-frame rearrangements with V and J assigned. Such tables are incomplete; in checked studies, under half of the missing clones stem from an unresolved V gene, and the remainder is unexplained. In all, the sample holds roughly 150,000 clones, and over 70% of those were seen once. Just over 9% of the sample rests with the top ten. Interpreted using the paper, the time point label stands for: about 28 days (+/-7) after the second vaccine dose. Sample: peripheral blood, taken 28 days after the second AZD1222 dose. The receptors shown here come from an adult who received the AZD1222 COVID-19 vaccine.

The chain is built from TRBV7-9 and TRBJ2-3; weak D call: TRBD2 (6 bases). The germline V gene encodes CDR1 SEHNR and CDR2 FQNEAQ (reference sequence). V dropped 5 bases and J dropped 1 base, with 19 bases sitting between them. The length of the CDR3 is 17 residues. Written as DNA, the CDR3 is TGTGCCAGCAGCACCGCTACCCAGTGGGGGGGCACAGATACGCAGTATTTT. Translation: CASSTATQWGGTDTQYF.

The V gene is TRBV5-4, the J gene TRBJ2-1; TRBD2 agrees at 7 bases. J was trimmed by 7 bases and V by 0 bases; bases with no gene match: 13. CDR1 SGHNT and CDR2 YYREEE come from the germline V gene (reference sequence). The CDR3 sequence is 17 residues long. DNA of the CDR3: TGTGCCAGCAGCTTGGTAGTTGGGCTAGCGGACGAGAATGAGCAGTTCTTC. Residues: CASSLVVGLADENEQFF.

This clone was observed a single time. This chain uses TRBV4-3 with TRBJ2-1, with 7 bases fitting TRBD2. This CDR3 comprises 15 residues. The V segment lost 1 base and the J segment 5 bases; nucleotides outside the gene matches: 5. Germline V CDR1 and CDR2: LGHNA, YSLEER. The CDR3 region has the DNA TGCGCCAGCAGCCAAGCCCCTAGCGGAAACAATGAGCAGTTCTTC. This encodes CASSQAPSGNNEQFF.